This T cell receptor (beta chain) was recorded in a study of identical twins. This clonotype has a handful of counts. Its cognate antigen is unknown. Template switching added a universal primer binding site, and final cDNA carried unique molecular identifiers. TCRdb called the 5' RACE reads again in MiXCR, with one record for every CDR3 protein. The sample shows 650,000 to 750,000 distinct CDR3 sequences, roughly 20% of them seen only once. Study-level findings and limits: The analysis was cross-sectional rather than longitudinal within donors. Models, which agreed with sharing between unrelated individuals, nonetheless underestimated the out-of-frame TCR alpha sharing seen in monozygotic twins.

The germline V gene encodes CDR1 LGHDT and CDR2 YNNKEL (reference sequence). This CDR3 comprises 17 residues. Trimming took off 1 base at V and 5 bases at J, with 20 bases between the two ends. This sample was also put to use in a study of T cells expressing NK-cell markers. That study reports: These clonotypes, the leaders elsewhere, also led the CD3+CD56-NKG2C+ fraction in a handful of donors.

The specimen was PBMCs. J is TRBJ2-5 and V is TRBV3-1, with D possibly being TRBD2 (6 bases). This sequence was found in a woman younger than 35 in good health. Here the CDR3 DNA reads TGTGCCAGCAGCCAAGGGCACAGCCTCGGGAGTAGGGAGACCCAGTACTTC. Its translation is CASSQGHSLGSRETQYF.